This T cell receptor (beta chain) was sequenced in a study of blood T cells in healthy people across ages. Whole-study findings and limits: PBMCs were not sorted, which prevented a conclusive comparison of naive versus antigen-experienced cells.

In its sample, this clonotype was seen a few times. Antigen specificity is unknown. Sample-barcoded 5' priming and a J-beta primer mix drove a second PCR of roughly 7 to 11 cycles. TCRdb re-called the 5' RACE reads with MiXCR, one entry per CDR3 protein. The sample consists of hundreds of thousands of distinct CDR3 sequences, approximately 30% of them appearing once. V dropped 2 bases and J dropped 2; count of bases not matched to a gene: 5. The CDR3 is 16 residues long. Germline V gives CDR1 SGHDN, CDR2 FVKESK. Specimen: blood. The chain combines TRBV14 with TRBJ2-3; TRBD1 matches at 9 bases. The clonotype comes from a woman of 80 years or more in good health. The CDR3 DNA sequence: TGTGCCAGCAGCCAATATACAGGGGGCCCCACAGATACGCAGTATTTT. Protein: CASSQYTGGPTDTQYF.